The source of this TCR beta chain is a study of blood T cell repertoires in COVID-19. The CDR3 runs 17 residues. Germline CDR1 is SGHRS and CDR2 is YFSETQ. Trimming took off 4 bases at V and 0 bases at J, with 14 bases between the two ends. In the source study's methods: Estimates of nucleated cell counts were drawn from the amplification of reference gene primers. Libraries were prepared by immunoSEQ multiplex PCR; TCRdb keeps only in-frame clonotypes and omits some of them. The DNA was the basis for D and trimming; V, J and clone size are from that table. The sample has approximately 300,000 clones, roughly 88% seen once; the top ten hold about 3.9%.

The sequenced material came from peripheral blood. The clonotype was recovered from a woman in her 50s with active or convalescent COVID-19. The chain joins TRBV5-1 to TRBJ2-6; maybe TRBD1 (5 bases). This CDR3 is CASSAGISSSGANVLTF. CDR3 DNA: TGCGCCAGCAGCGCAGGGATTTCCTCCTCTGGGGCCAACGTCCTGACTTTC.